Below are 2 T cell receptor beta chains sequenced from a single sample in a study of cytotoxic CD8 clonotypes in ibrutinib-treated CLL. TCRdb's copy holds only in-frame clones and misses some; the assay was immunoSEQ multiplex PCR. The sample contains approximately 100,000 clones, 70% to 80% of which appear only once. The sample consisted of PBMCs, taken after 12 months of ibrutinib treatment. The receptors were gathered from a human donor with chronic lymphocytic leukemia.

The gene calls are TRBV7-9 and TRBJ2-5; D could derive from TRBD1 or TRBD2 (6 bases each). Germline V CDR1 and CDR2: SEHNR, FQNEAQ (reference sequence). The CDR3 runs to 16 residues. With 0 bases removed from V and 4 bases from J, the gap between germline ends came to 15 bases. The CDR3 nucleotides are TGTGCCAGCAGCTTAGCGTACACGGAGGGGGTAGAGACCCAGTACTTC. It specifies CASSLAYTEGVETQYF.

In this sample, this clone turned up a few times. This chain connects TRBV7-8 to TRBJ1-3; no firm D call. The germline gives CDR1 SGHVS, CDR2 FQNEAQ. The germline V and J ends were trimmed by 8 bases and 0 bases, with 5 bases remaining between them. CDR3 length: 12 amino acids. The CDR3 region is CASGPSGNTIYF. The CDR3 bases are TGTGCCAGCGGTCCCTCTGGAAACACCATATATTTT. The whole variable domain, remainder taken from reference TRBV7-8 and TRBJ1-3, is GAGVSQSPRYKVAKRGQDVALRCDPISGHVSLFWYQQALGQGPEFLTYFQNEAQLDKSGLPSDRFFAERPEGSVSTLKIQRTQQEDSAVYLCASGPSGNTIYFGEGSWLTVV.